The rows below give T cell receptor beta chains drawn from one sample of a study of blood T cell repertoires in COVID-19. Profiled with immunoSEQ multiplex PCR; TCRdb holds only in-frame clones, not every one. The repertoire holds about 120,000 clones, with about four fifths as singletons. The sample was peripheral blood. These receptors all come from a woman aged 40 to 50 with acute or convalescent COVID-19. Each CDR3 is given with its conserved first and last residue.

J: TRBJ1-2; V: TRBV6-5; CDR3: CASRAGGSDLYGYTF
J: TRBJ2-3; V: TRBV7-2; CDR3: CASSLGRGTDTQYF
J: TRBJ2-1; V: TRBV27; CDR3: CASSKASGGLYNEQFF
J: TRBJ1-2; V: TRBV6-5; CDR3: CASSSGEEDGYTF
J: TRBJ2-3; V: TRBV5-4; CDR3: CASSLETSGGGYTQYF
J: TRBJ1-2; V: TRBV30; CDR3: CAWSHPGQGNYGYTF
J: TRBJ2-7; V: TRBV7-9; CDR3: CASSAQTGTNSYEQYF
J: TRBJ1-6; V: TRBV25-1; CDR3: CASSTFQGSPLHF
J: TRBJ2-3; V: TRBV2; CDR3: CASIRGATDTQYF
J: TRBJ1-4; V: TRBV28; CDR3: CASSFPNQGAEKLFF
J: TRBJ2-7; V: TRBV2; CDR3: CASRIIPGGEQYF
J: TRBJ2-3; V: TRBV30; CDR3: CAWSGTGPGTDTQYF
J: TRBJ2-2; V: TRBV5-4; CDR3: CASSLGADTGELFF
J: TRBJ1-2; V: TRBV7-2; CDR3: CASSQSNRAGYTF
J: TRBJ1-4; V: TRBV19; CDR3: CASTPTPTRAEKLFF
J: TRBJ2-1; V: TRBV14; CDR3: CASSLGLAGGVEQFF
J: TRBJ1-2; V: TRBV27; CDR3: CASSRQGWGYGYTF
J: TRBJ1-3; V: TRBV18; CDR3: CASSPDSSGNTIYF
J: TRBJ2-1; V: TRBV10-3; CDR3: CATTRGNEQFF
J: TRBJ2-1; V: TRBV5-1; CDR3: CASSLLGAGGMNEQFF
J: TRBJ2-7; V: TRBV5-1; CDR3: CASSEAGTSGGAGHEQYF
J: TRBJ1-1; V: TRBV7-8; CDR3: CASTPGGRSNTEAFF
J: TRBJ1-2; V: TRBV30; CDR3: CAWDRGTNYGYTF
J: TRBJ1-1; V: TRBV2; CDR3: CASRNTQIHTEAFF
J: TRBJ2-1; V: TRBV3-1/TRBV3-2; CDR3: CASSLLSGGPYNEQFF
J: TRBJ1-1; V: TRBV12-3/TRBV12-4; CDR3: CASSFGRGTEAFF
J: TRBJ1-4; V: TRBV25-1; CDR3: CASSDAGTDGEKLFF
J: TRBJ1-1; V: TRBV6-5; CDR3: CASSLTGVEAFF
J: TRBJ2-3; V: TRBV24-1; CDR3: CATSDFPGPQYF
J: TRBJ2-4; V: TRBV6-2/TRBV6-3; CDR3: CASSYSGRGVIQYF
J: TRBJ2-1; V: TRBV7-3; CDR3: CASSRSGGYNEQFF
J: TRBJ1-2; V: TRBV19; CDR3: CASSIRQGIDGYTF
J: TRBJ2-1; V: TRBV5-1; CDR3: CASSLGGTSGIEQFF
J: TRBJ1-1; V: TRBV11-2; CDR3: CASSLDHEAFF
J: TRBJ1-1; V: TRBV5-1; CDR3: CASSSQGTFTEAFF
J: TRBJ1-2; V: TRBV9; CDR3: CASSAAGGERYGYTF
J: TRBJ2-5; V: TRBV5-1; CDR3: CASSPGLRETQYF
J: TRBJ2-3; V: TRBV3-1/TRBV3-2; CDR3: CASSQVVTDTQYF
J: TRBJ2-7; V: TRBV2; CDR3: CASSRDISYEQYF
J: TRBJ1-1; V: TRBV2; CDR3: CASSPGEMNTEAFF
J: TRBJ2-7; V: TRBV5-1; CDR3: CASSPQGSSYEQYF
J: TRBJ1-5; V: TRBV16; CDR3: CASSQSRVGNQPQHF
J: TRBJ1-2; V: TRBV6-5; CDR3: CASSAQGAGYGYTF
J: TRBJ2-7; V: TRBV6-5; CDR3: CASSREGYEQYF
J: TRBJ2-3; V: TRBV11-2; CDR3: CASSPAVASGGADTQYF